This record covers a single TCR beta chain. These data belong to a study of T cell clones after liver transplantation. Sequenced by immunoSEQ multiplex PCR; TCRdb stores in-frame clones only, minus some. Counted here are tens of thousands of clones, approximately 87% occurring once; the ten biggest clones make up less than 3.5%. Germline CDR1 is SQVTM and CDR2 is ANQGSEA. V lost 6 bases to trimming and J lost 0 bases; unmatched junction nucleotides: 13. This CDR3 has 18 residues. This receptor was taken from a human patient who received a liver transplant. The T cells may partly be graft donor cells. This chain links TRBV29-1 with TRBJ2-2; TRBD2 matches 10 bases. The sequencing here drew on CD4+ T cells from blood, taken at the 22-month timepoint. For the CDR3, the DNA is TGCAGCGTGTCTAGCGGGAGATCGTCGGGGGCGAACACCGGGGAGCTGTTTTTT. As protein: CSVSSGRSSGANTGELFF.